This TCR beta chain came from a study of T-cell reconstitution after alpha-beta-depleted transplantation in children (dated by TCRdb to 2015 to 2016). Notes on the research overall: The study quantitatively tracked T-cell immune reconstitution after TCRalphabeta/CD19-depleted allogeneic hematopoietic cell transplantation in children using TCR repertoire profiling.

The germline V gene provides CDR1 SGDLS and CDR2 YYNGEE. V drops 4 bases and J drops 7 bases, leaving 15 bases in between. From cysteine to phenylalanine, the CDR3 is 13 amino acids long. Only the CDR3 DNA is retained, 39 bases long and in frame from the first base. Library prep was done by PCR. The sequencer listed for this sample is Illumina HiSeq 2500. Molecular barcoding was employed in the preparation of TCR libraries, with unique molecular identifiers being used to normalize TCRbeta repertoire quantification. TCRdb handled the public reads itself, with Q25 trimming in fastp and clone calling in MiXCR, and kept productive beta chains. Rows merge per CDR3 protein into single entries with the most common DNA and genes. Here the sample has around 370,000 distinct CDR3 sequences; 10% occur a single time. Clones ranked in the top ten supply under 3% of the sample. Notes on this clonotype: There is no known antigen for this receptor. No base-level quality is on record; no much larger clone is a single base apart.

The sequencing used PBMCs from the stem cell graft donor, collected from the stem cell graft. The sequence derives from a human donor who donated a stem cell graft to a child with acute lymphoblastic leukemia. The chain uses TRBV9 and TRBJ2-7; the D gene is not confidently resolved. The nucleotide sequence is given as TGTGCCAGCAGCCCACGTTGGGGTGGGGAGCAGTACTTC. It translates as CASSPRWGGEQYF.